The 5 T cell receptor beta chains reported below all come from one sample, sequenced in a study of patients and donors after allogeneic stem cell transplantation. TCRdb re-called the RT-PCR reads with MiXCR, one entry per CDR3 protein. The table includes more than 25,000 distinct CDR3 sequences, more than 8% detected once. Input material: blood, either unsorted or a sorted T cell fraction (not recorded which). These receptor sequences come from a human donor who was either an allogeneic HSCT recipient or a stem cell or donor lymphocyte infusion donor (not recorded which). It is not recorded whose cells these are; they may come from a transplant donor.

This clonotype was observed a few times. V is TRBV7-9 and J is TRBJ2-7; maybe TRBD1 (6 bases). The germline V and J ends were trimmed by 5 bases and 1 base, with 15 bases remaining between them. This CDR3 spans 15 amino acids. From germline, CDR1 is SEHNR and CDR2 FQNEAQ (reference sequence). CDR3 sequence (DNA): TGTGCCAGCAGCCCCCTGGGGGCAGTTTCCTACGAGCAGTACTTC. Amino acids: CASSPLGAVSYEQYF.

This clonotype has more than one count but fewer than ten. This chain connects TRBV7-3 to TRBJ1-5, with 7 positions matching TRBD1. This CDR3 contains 20 residues. The V gene end was trimmed by 6 bases and the J gene end by 0 bases; junction bases not matched to a gene: 20. Germline V lookup: CDR1 SGHTA, CDR2 FQGTGA. This chain's CDR3 is CASRNRQGCPYICSNQPQHF. The DNA for the CDR3 is TGTGCCAGCAGAAACCGACAGGGCTGCCCATATATTTGTAGCAATCAGCCCCAGCATTTT.

At least ten counts were recorded for this clonotype. The chain employs TRBV12-3 or TRBV12-4 and TRBJ2-7; tentatively, D is TRBD1 (5 bases). The V gene lost 6 bases and the J gene lost 4 bases, with 19 bases spanning the gap. CDR3 length equals 15 residues. CDR3 coding DNA: TGTGCCAGCAGGTCTGGCTGGGGCCCCTCGTACGAGCAGTACTTC. As protein: CASRSGWGPSYEQYF.

This clonotype was seen only a few times. This chain links TRBV6-2 or TRBV6-3 with TRBJ2-1, with 8 bases matching TRBD2. The CDR3 contains 14 residues. V trimming: 6 bases; J trimming: 6 bases; junction bases outside the gene matches: 7. Germline V gene data show CDR1 as MNHEY and CDR2 as SVGEGT. The CDR3 DNA sequence: TGTGCCAGCAGCACCGGGACTAGAGTCAATGAGCAGTTCTTC. It translates to CASSTGTRVNEQFF.

This clonotype was picked up many times. This rearrangement joins TRBV7-2 to TRBJ1-5, with no clear D. In germline, CDR1 is SGHTA, CDR2 FQGNSA. The germline V and J ends were trimmed by 5 bases and 5 bases, with 16 bases remaining between them. CDR3 length equals 15 residues. CDR3 sequence (DNA): TGTGCCAGCAGCAAAGGATGGGGAGGCGATCAGCCCCAGCATTTT. It is translated as CASSKGWGGDQPQHF.